This T cell receptor beta chain comes out of a study of blood T cell repertoires in COVID-19. About the study: Researchers got acute and convalescent COVID-19 samples from the United States, Italy and Spain.

As handled by the study authors: For nucleated cells, counts were estimated from reference gene primer amplification. The data were produced by immunoSEQ multiplex PCR, yet TCRdb's version contains in-frame clones alone and is incomplete. The V and J calls and clone size are taken from that table; D and trimming were inferred from the DNA. In the table there are 75,000 or so clones, roughly 85% of which are singletons. Germline CDR1 is SGHVS and CDR2 is FQNEAQ. CDR3 length: 14 residues. V lost 1 base to trimming and J lost 5 bases, with 11 bases between them. The receptor's source is a woman aged 70-85 years with acute or convalescent COVID-19. The V call is TRBV7-8, the J call TRBJ1-1; D gene uncertain. The specimen sequenced was peripheral blood. Here the CDR3 DNA reads TGTGCCAGCAGCTTAGATTTCGGAGGGACTGAAGCTTTCTTT. Its translation: CASSLDFGGTEAFF.